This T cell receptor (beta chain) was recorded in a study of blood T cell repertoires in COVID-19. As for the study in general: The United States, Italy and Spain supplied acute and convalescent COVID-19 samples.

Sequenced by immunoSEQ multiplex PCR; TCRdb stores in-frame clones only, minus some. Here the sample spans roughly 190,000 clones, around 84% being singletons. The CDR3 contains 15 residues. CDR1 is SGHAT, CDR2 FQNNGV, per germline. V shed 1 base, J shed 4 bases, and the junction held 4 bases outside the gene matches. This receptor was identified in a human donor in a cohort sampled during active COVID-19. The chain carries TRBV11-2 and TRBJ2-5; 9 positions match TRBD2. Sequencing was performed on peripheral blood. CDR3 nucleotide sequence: TGTGCCAGCAGCTTAGCAGGTAGCGGGGGAGAGACCCAGTACTTC. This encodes CASSLAGSGGETQYF.